This TCR beta chain was identified in a study of blood T cell repertoires in COVID-19 (dated by TCRdb to 2020 to 2022). Broadly, across the study: Samples from collaborators originated in the United States, Italy and Spain and spanned both the acute and convalescent phases of COVID-19. The material from the prospective study consisted of cDNA or gDNA derived from T cells, B-cell-depleted T cells, or PBMCs. Subjects who had been exposed to COVID-19, were actively infected with it, or had recovered from it provided the deeply sampled blood TCRbeta repertoires that made up the dataset. The repertoires were released in a freely available public database meant as a resource for research on the immune response to SARS-CoV-2. Samples came from the ongoing ImmuneRACE study (first 160 participants) plus 1,254 subjects from 6 global collaborators. Sample metadata almost always included a de-identified subject ID, COVID-19 status, age in years and sex. Where available, HLA class I and class II types were taken from metadata supplied by the sample provider and were not determined by assay-based typing.

Its CDR3 holds 12 amino acids, cysteine through phenylalanine. The read is trimmed to its CDR3 DNA, 36 bases read in frame from base 1. V loses 3 bases, J loses 10 bases, and the germline ends lie 11 bases apart. The germline V gene encodes CDR1 SGDLS and CDR2 YYNGEE. The collaborating institutions used their own protocols to collect whole blood in K2EDTA tubes. Collaborator samples were shipped for TCRbeta analysis as frozen whole blood, isolated PBMCs, or DNA extracted from either sample type. Here is what the overall study found, with its caveats: The amount of clinical and demographic metadata varied by source and participant and was provided uncurated.

TCRbeta CDR3 regions were amplified from genomic DNA by means of the immunoSEQ Assay, a bias-controlled multiplex PCR. The original methods were these. Within the assay, amplification of reference gene primers was used to estimate how many nucleated cells each sample contained. Sequence reads were collapsed and filtered to measure the absolute abundance of every unique TCRbeta CDR3 rearrangement. For each sample, productive Simpson clonality was calculated as the square root of Simpson's diversity index over productive rearrangements. In TCRdb, the immuneACCESS table is reduced to in-frame sequences with V and J assigned. These tables do not hold every clone; where another copy was compared, an unresolved V gene accounts for under half, and the others remain unexplained. That table supplies the V and J calls and clone size; D and trimming were determined from the DNA. The sample has about 200,000 clones on record, 90% of them singletons. 0.5% to 0.75% of the sample rests with the top ten.

For this clone: This clone's antigen is unknown. Base qualities are not provided; no much larger clone lies one nucleotide away.

Sequencing was done on a sample of peripheral blood. This receptor was obtained from a man aged 50-60 years with acute or convalescent COVID-19. The rearranged chain carries TRBV9 and TRBJ2-1; the best D guess is TRBD1, with 6 bases matching. The CDR3 reads as follows: CASSGTGWEQFF. The nucleotide sequence is TGTGCCAGCAGCGGTACAGGGTGGGAGCAGTTCTTC.